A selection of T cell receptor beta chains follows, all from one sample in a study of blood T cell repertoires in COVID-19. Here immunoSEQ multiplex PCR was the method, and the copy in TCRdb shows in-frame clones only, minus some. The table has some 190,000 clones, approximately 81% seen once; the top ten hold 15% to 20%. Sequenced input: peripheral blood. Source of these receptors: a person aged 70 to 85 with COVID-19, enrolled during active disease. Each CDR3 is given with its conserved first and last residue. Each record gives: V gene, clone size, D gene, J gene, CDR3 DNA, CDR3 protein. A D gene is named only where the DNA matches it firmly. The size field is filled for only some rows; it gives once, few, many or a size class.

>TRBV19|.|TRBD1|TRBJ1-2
TGTGCCAGTAGTACGACCCGGTCTGGACAGGGATCGGACGGCTACACCTTC
CASSTTRSGQGSDGYTF
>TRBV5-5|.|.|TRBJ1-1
TGTGCCAGCAGCTTGGCCAATGAAGCTTTCTTT
CASSLANEAFF
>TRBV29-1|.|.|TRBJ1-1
TGCAGCGTTGAAAGCGACAGCAACACTGAAGCTTTCTTT
CSVESDSNTEAFF
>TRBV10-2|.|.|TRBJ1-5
TGCGCCAGCAGTGACAGTTCCTTCAGGGCCACTAATCAGCCCCAGCATTTT
CASSDSSFRATNQPQHF
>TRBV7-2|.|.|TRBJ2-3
TGTGCCAGCAGCTTAGTGGCAGGTTGGGATACGCAGTATTTT
CASSLVAGWDTQYF
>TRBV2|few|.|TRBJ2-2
TGTGCCAGCAGTGTTTCTAGCGTGGACACCGGGGAGCTGTTTTTT
CASSVSSVDTGELFF
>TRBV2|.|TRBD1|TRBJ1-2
TGTGCCAGCAGTGAACCAGTGGGTGACAGGGGGCGATATAACTATGGCTACACCTTC
CASSEPVGDRGRYNYGYTF
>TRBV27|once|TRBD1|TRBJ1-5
TGTGCCAGCAGTTTAAAAGGTTCCGGGACAGTGGGTAATCAGCCCCAGCATTTT
CASSLKGSGTVGNQPQHF
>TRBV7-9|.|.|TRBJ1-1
TGTGCCAGCAGCCTACCGGGACAAATGAACACTGAAGCTTTCTTT
CASSLPGQMNTEAFF
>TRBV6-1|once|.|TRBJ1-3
TGTGCCAGCAGTGATTCTGGCGGGCACACCATATATTTT
CASSDSGGHTIYF
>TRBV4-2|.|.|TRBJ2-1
TGTGCCAGCAGCCAAGATGCGAGCGGCACCTACAATGAGCAGTTCTTC
CASSQDASGTYNEQFF
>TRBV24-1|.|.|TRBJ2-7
TGTGCCACCAGTGACAATAAGCCCCAGGCAGCCGAGCAGTACTTC
CATSDNKPQAAEQYF
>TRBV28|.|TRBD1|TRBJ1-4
TGTGCCAGCGAACAGGGGATAAGGGAAAAACTGTTTTTT
CASEQGIREKLFF
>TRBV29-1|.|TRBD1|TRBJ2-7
TGCAGCGTTCAGACAGGGATGACCTACGAGCAGTACTTC
CSVQTGMTYEQYF
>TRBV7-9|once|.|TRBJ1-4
TGTGCCAGCAGCTTGGGCAGGGGTTCTGAAAAACTGTTTTTT
CASSLGRGSEKLFF
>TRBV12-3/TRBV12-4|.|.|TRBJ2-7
TGTGCCAGCAAACGTGCTATCTCCTACGAGCAGTACTTC
CASKRAISYEQYF
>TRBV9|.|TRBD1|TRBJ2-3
TGTGCCAGCAGCTCGACAGGGGATCGCACAGATACGCAGTATTTT
CASSSTGDRTDTQYF
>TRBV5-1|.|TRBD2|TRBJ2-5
TGCGCCAGCAGCCCGGGCGGGGGTTCCCAAGAGACCCAGTACTTC
CASSPGGGSQETQYF
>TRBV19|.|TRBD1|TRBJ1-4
TGTGCCAGTAGTGAAGGACAGGGGGCAGGAAAACTGTTTTTT
CASSEGQGAGKLFF
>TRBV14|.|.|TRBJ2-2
TGTGCCAGCAGCCATTCGGGACACTTGAACACCGGGGAGCTGTTTTTT
CASSHSGHLNTGELFF
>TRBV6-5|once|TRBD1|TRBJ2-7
TGTGCCAGCAGTAGACAGGGAGTAAACTACGAGCAGTACTTC
CASSRQGVNYEQYF
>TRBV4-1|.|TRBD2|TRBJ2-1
TGCGCCAGCAGCCAAGACAGAGAAGCGGGAGAGCAGTTCTTC
CASSQDREAGEQFF
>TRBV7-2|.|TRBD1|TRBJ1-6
TGTGCCAGCAGCACGGGACAGGGTCGGAATTCACCCCTCCACTTT
CASSTGQGRNSPLHF
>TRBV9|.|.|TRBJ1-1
TGTGCCAGCAGCCCCAGACCGCCGGGTGGGAACACTGAAGCTTTCTTT
CASSPRPPGGNTEAFF
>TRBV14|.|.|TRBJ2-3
TGTGCCAGCAGCCAGCTCCGGGACTCCAGCACAGATACGCAGTATTTT
CASSQLRDSSTDTQYF
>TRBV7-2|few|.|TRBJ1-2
TGTGCCAGCAGCCTAACAGTATCTAACTATGGCTACACCTTC
CASSLTVSNYGYTF
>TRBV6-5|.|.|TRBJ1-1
TGTGCCAGCAGTTCCAGCGGACAGTACGGTAAAGCTTTCTTT
CASSSSGQYGKAFF
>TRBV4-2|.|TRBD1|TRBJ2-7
TGTGCCAGCAGCCAAGATGTTACACAGGGGATTTACGAGCAGTACTTC
CASSQDVTQGIYEQYF
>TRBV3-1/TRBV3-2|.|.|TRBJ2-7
TGTGCCAGCAGCCAAGACCCCTCCTCCTACGAGCAGTACTTC
CASSQDPSSYEQYF
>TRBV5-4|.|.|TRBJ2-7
TGTGCCAGCAGCCCACCCGGCGCGGGCGAGCAGTACTTC
CASSPPGAGEQYF
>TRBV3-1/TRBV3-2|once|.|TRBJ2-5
TGTGCCAGCAGCCAAGGGCCGACAGCTCGAGAGACCCAGTACTTC
CASSQGPTARETQYF
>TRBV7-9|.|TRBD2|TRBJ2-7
TGTGCCAGCAGCTTAGAGGCGGGAGCGGGAGGGCCTCAAAACGAGCAGTACTTC
CASSLEAGAGGPQNEQYF
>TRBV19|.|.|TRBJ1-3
TGTGCCAGTACCGGGACATCCAGAGGCTCTGGAAACACCATATATTTT
CASTGTSRGSGNTIYF
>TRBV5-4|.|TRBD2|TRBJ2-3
TGTGCCAGCAGCTCCCCCAGAGTAGCTAGCGGGGGATCAGATACGCAGTATTTT
CASSSPRVASGGSDTQYF
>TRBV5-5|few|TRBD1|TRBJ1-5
TGTGCCAGCAGCCCCGACAGGGGGGGAAGCCTGCAGCCCCAGCATTTT
CASSPDRGGSLQPQHF
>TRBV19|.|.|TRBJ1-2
TGTGCCAGTAGTCAGGTGTTTGAACCCAACTATGGCTACACCTTC
CASSQVFEPNYGYTF
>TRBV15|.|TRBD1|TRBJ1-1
TGTGCCACCAGCAGAGAGGGGACAGCAAACACTGAAGCTTTCTTT
CATSREGTANTEAFF
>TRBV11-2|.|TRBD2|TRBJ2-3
TGTGCCAGCAGCTCCCAGACTAGCGGGGTTCGTGATACGCAGTATTTT
CASSSQTSGVRDTQYF
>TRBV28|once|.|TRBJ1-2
TGTGCCAGCAGCTGGACAACTAACTATGGCTACACCTTC
CASSWTTNYGYTF
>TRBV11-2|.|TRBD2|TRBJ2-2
TGTGCCAGCAGCAGGAGACTAGCGGGAGGCCACACCGGGGAGCTGTTTTTT
CASSRRLAGGHTGELFF
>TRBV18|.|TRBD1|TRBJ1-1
TGTGCCAGCTCACTAGGACAGGGGGATTTCTTT
CASSLGQGDFF
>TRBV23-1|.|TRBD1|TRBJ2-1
TGCGCCAGCAGAACGCGTCCTGGACAGGGGGCTCGAAATGAGCAGTTCTTC
CASRTRPGQGARNEQFF
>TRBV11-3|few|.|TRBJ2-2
TGTGCCAGCAGCTTATCCAGGGCAACGGGGGAGCTGTTTTTT
CASSLSRATGELFF
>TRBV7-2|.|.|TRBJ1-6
TGTGCCAGCAGCTTTGACAGTTCCTATAATTCACCCCTCCACTTT
CASSFDSSYNSPLHF
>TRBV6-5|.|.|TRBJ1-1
TGTGCCAGCAGTTCCCCCAGGGGATTGAACACTGAAGCTTTCTTT
CASSSPRGLNTEAFF
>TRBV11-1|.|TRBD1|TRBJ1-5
TGTGCCAGCAGCCTAACCGGGACAGGGGATCGTCAGCCCCAGCATTTT
CASSLTGTGDRQPQHF
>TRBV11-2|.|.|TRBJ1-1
TGTGCCAGCAGTTCGGGTTGGGGGGATTCGGCAAGAAGGAACACTGAAGCTTTCTTT
CASSSGWGDSARRNTEAFF
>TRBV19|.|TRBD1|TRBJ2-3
TGTGCCAGTAGTACCCGGACAGGGAAGCGTGATACGCAGTATTTT
CASSTRTGKRDTQYF
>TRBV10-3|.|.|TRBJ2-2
TGTGCCATCAAACGACCAGGCGTCGGGGGGCCCACGAACACCGGGGAGCTGTTTTTT
CAIKRPGVGGPTNTGELFF
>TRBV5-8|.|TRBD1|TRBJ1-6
TGTGCCAGCAGCTCGCTGACAGGGGGCTTTTATTCACCCCTCCACTTT
CASSSLTGGFYSPLHF
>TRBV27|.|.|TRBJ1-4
TGTGCCAGCAGTTTACGGCTGTGGACACAGATCAATGAAAAACTGTTTTTT
CASSLRLWTQINEKLFF
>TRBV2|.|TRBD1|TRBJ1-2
TGTGCCAGCAGTGAAGCCCGACAGGGGAACTATGGCTACACCTTC
CASSEARQGNYGYTF
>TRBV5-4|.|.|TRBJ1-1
TGTGCCAGCAGACCGGGTTCCTTGGGCACTGAAGCTTTCTTT
CASRPGSLGTEAFF